This entry features one TCR beta chain sequence. Its antigen is currently not known. Per-base qualities were not stored, and no clone one base away is much larger. Using the deep immunoSEQ assay, multiplex PCR amplified TCR CDR3 regions from genomic DNA. Genomic DNA extracted from each cell subset was distributed evenly over all wells of several immunoSEQ 96-well plates, and each plate served as one replicate. For sorted subsets, approximately 190 ng genomic DNA, equal to approximately 30,000 T cell genomes, was loaded into each replicate PCR. Purified libraries were measured with a Qubit 3.0 fluorometer, size-checked on a Bioanalyzer 2100, and measured again with the KAPA Library Quantification kit. Every immunoSEQ 96-well plate was sequenced on a dedicated single-read 150-cycle Illumina NextSeq 550 flow cell. The original methods were these. Because the immunoSEQ output included only junctional sequences and no quality scores, the filtering could not be the same as the filtering used for full-length reads. To assign V/J genes and CDR3, sequences were annotated using PyIR, a Python wrapper for IgBLAST v1.9, with IMGT germline references. Any read was removed if the V/J assignment was weak (E-value above 1e-6), the CDR3 was missing, or the read contained stop codons, out-of-frame junctions, or ambiguous translated residues. V3J clonotypes were defined by identical inferred V gene, J gene, and CDR3 amino acid sequence. The percentage overlap between two repertoires was calculated by dividing the number of shared unique clonotypes by the size of the smaller repertoire. RTK rarefaction, the Chao1 estimator, and Recon v2.1 estimates of unobserved clonotypes were used to assess repertoire richness. For all TCRbeta clonotypes obtained by the gDNA method from a few donors, generation probabilities were computed with OLGA. TCRdb carries this immuneACCESS record with in-frame sequences only. Its versions omit some clonotypes, under half of them owing to an unresolved V gene in the studies checked, with the rest unexplained. V and J calls plus clone size are reproduced from that table; the DNA served to infer D and trimming. The table for this sample lists 1.6 million or so clones; about 98.5% of them were counted only once. The ten top clones hold approximately 0.4% of the sample.

Healthy HIV-negative adults with no recently reported acute infections or vaccinations were included as donors. Every donor was a Caucasian adult residing in Nashville, Tennessee, USA. CD4+ T cells were enriched by magnetic negative selection; naive cells were then positively selected on CD45RA, and the negative fraction formed the memory subset. Blood was obtained by leukapheresis, after which PBMCs were separated by Ficoll-Histopaque density gradient centrifugation and cryopreserved in liquid nitrogen vapor phase. Analytical flow cytometry was used to check the purity and quantity of each magnetically sorted T cell population. Genomic DNA was isolated from each sorted fraction and quantified by UV absorbance on a Nanodrop 2000c. The entry originates in a study of shared clonotypes between healthy human individuals (dated by TCRdb to 2018 to 2020). Regarding the study in general: A few men and a couple of women, aged 18 to 49 years, made up the cohort. Libraries were prepared and TCR repertoires were sequenced by different laboratories using diverse techniques, in order to increase sequencing depth and limit assay-specific biases. To estimate repertoire size and how much clonotype sharing occurs between individuals, the study deeply sequenced the blood TCR repertoires of roughly 5 healthy adults. For each donor, CD4 naive and CD4 memory were each given three plates, CD8 naive was given two plates, and CD8 memory was given one plate. Leukapheresis yielded between about 0.85 and 9.5 billion PBMCs per donor.

The study at large found these results: The genetic and exposure-history diversity represented was limited by the small number of donors. Sampling was restricted to blood, and TCR repertoires in tissues likely differ from the TCR repertoires found in blood. Naive subsets generally had larger estimated clonotype richness than memory subsets. Pairwise subsampling led to the expectation that sequencing depth would affect the degree of clonotype sharing among donors. Sharing across a few donors was observed for around 5% of naive CD4, over 3% of naive CD8, 2.3% of memory CD4, and about 0.39% of memory CD8 clonotypes. Compared with non-shared clonotypes, clonotypes shared by all four sorted-subset donors had higher generation probabilities. Even with the large sequencing depth, rarefaction of the sorted-subset datasets indicated that sequencing was incomplete.

The germline ends are 25 bases apart after V is trimmed by 0 bases and J by 9 bases. Based on the germline V gene, the CDR1 and CDR2 sequences are SGHRS and YFSETQ. The CDR3, from cysteine to phenylalanine, totals 18 residues. CDR3 DNA only is kept here, 54 bases in frame from base 1. The TCR originated in a man under 40 in good health. The chain is assembled from TRBV5-1 and TRBJ2-1, with the D gene uncertain. The sample taken for sequencing was naive CD4+ T cells sorted from blood. The sample's cell subset or site, from its label and the paper: CD45RA+ positively selected. The CDR3 reads as follows: CASSLEARRSSTRGEQFF. The DNA sequence reads TGCGCCAGCAGCTTGGAGGCACGCAGATCCTCCACCCGAGGTGAGCAGTTCTTC.